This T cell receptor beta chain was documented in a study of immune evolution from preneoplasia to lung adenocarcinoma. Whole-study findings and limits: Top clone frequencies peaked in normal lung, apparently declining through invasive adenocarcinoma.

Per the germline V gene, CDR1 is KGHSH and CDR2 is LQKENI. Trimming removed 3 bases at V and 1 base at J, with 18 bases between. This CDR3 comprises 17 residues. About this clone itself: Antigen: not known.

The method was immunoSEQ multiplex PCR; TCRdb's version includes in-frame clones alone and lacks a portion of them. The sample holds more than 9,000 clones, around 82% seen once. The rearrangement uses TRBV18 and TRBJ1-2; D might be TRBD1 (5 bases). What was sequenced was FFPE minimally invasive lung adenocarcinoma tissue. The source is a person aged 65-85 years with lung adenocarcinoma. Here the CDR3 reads CASSPGGGVGINYGYTF. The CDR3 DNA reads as TGTGCCAGCTCACCCGGTGGAGGGGTAGGGATTAACTATGGCTACACCTTC.